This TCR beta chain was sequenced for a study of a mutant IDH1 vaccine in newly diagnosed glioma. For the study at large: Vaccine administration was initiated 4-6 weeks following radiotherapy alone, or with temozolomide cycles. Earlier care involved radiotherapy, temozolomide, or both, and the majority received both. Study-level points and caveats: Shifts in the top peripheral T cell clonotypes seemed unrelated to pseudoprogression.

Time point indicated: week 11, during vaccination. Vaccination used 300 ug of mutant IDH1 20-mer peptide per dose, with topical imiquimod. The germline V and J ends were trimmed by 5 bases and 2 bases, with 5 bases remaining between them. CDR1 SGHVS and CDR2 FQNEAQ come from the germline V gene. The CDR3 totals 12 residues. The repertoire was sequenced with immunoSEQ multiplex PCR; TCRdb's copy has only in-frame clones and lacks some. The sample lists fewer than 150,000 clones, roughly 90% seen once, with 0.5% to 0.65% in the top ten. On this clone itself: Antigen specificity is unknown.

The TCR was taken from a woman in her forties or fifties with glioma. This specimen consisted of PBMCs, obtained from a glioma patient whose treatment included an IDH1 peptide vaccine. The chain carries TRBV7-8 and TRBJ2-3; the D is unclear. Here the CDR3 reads CASSPFTDTQYF. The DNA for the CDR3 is TGTGCCAGCAGCCCGTTCACAGATACGCAGTATTTT.